Each of the 25 T cell receptor beta chains below was sequenced from the same sample in a study of glioma-infiltrating T cells after dendritic cell vaccination. Time point described: after dendritic cell vaccination, including at tumor progression/relapse. Clones were read by immunoSEQ multiplex PCR, and TCRdb kept only the in-frame ones, dropping some. The sample consists of some 60,000 clones, approximately 80% of them appearing once. The sample consisted of blood, taken after dendritic cell vaccination. The receptors stem from a human donor with glioblastoma.

The chain combines TRBV7-9 with TRBJ1-6, with 7 bases matching TRBD1. V shed 4 bases, J shed 8 bases, and the junction held 5 bases outside the gene matches. CDR3 length equals 14 residues. The germline V gene encodes CDR1 SEHNR and CDR2 FQNEAQ (reference sequence). CDR3 in DNA: TGTGCCAGCAGCTCCCGGGACAGCTATTCACCCCTCCACTTT. This codes for CASSSRDSYSPLHF.

DNA of the CDR3: TGTGCCAGCAGGGAAAGGAGGTACGAGCAGTACTTC. Residues: CASRERRYEQYF. The chain links TRBV28 to TRBJ2-7, with D tentatively TRBD2 (5 bases). The CDR3 is made up of 12 amino acids. Germline V gene lookup returns CDR1 MDHEN and CDR2 SYDVKM. Trimming took off 6 bases at V and 4 bases at J, with 10 bases between the two ends.

The chain uses TRBV19 and TRBJ2-6, with 8 nucleotides matching TRBD1. Unmatched junction bases numbered 6, after V lost 5 bases and J lost 0 bases. The CDR3 has 17 residues. Germline loops: CDR1 LNHDA, CDR2 SQIVND (reference sequence). CDR3 protein: CASSWDRLISGANVLTF. CDR3 DNA: TGTGCCAGTAGTTGGGACAGGTTGATCTCTGGGGCCAACGTCCTGACTTTC.

The chain joins TRBV6-5 to TRBJ1-1; TRBD1 agrees at 11 bases. The V segment lost 6 bases and the J segment 1 base; nucleotides outside the gene matches: 4. This CDR3 comprises 15 residues. CDR1 and CDR2 from the germline V gene are MNHEY and SVGAGI. The DNA of the CDR3 is TGTGCCAGCAGAGGGGGACAGGGGGAGAACACTGAAGCTTTCTTT. Translating gives CASRGGQGENTEAFF.

This clone was observed a handful of times. The chain joins TRBV5-1 to TRBJ2-7, with TRBD2 identical over 12 bases. CDR3 size: 16 residues. From germline, CDR1 is SGHRS and CDR2 YFSETQ. Trimming removed 4 bases from V and 5 bases from J; junction bases left unmatched: 10. The CDR3 DNA reads as TGCGCCAGCAGCCTTGTGCTAGCGGGGGGGCCGGACGAGCAGTACTTC. Its protein is CASSLVLAGGPDEQYF.

In DNA form, the CDR3 reads TGTGCCAGCAGACACAGGGGAACGAACTATGGCTACACCTTC. Translated: CASRHRGTNYGYTF. This chain connects TRBV6-5 to TRBJ1-2; 7 bases agree with TRBD1. The CDR3 sequence is 14 residues long. The V segment lost 6 bases and the J segment 2 bases; nucleotides outside the gene matches: 6. Germline V gene lookup returns CDR1 MNHEY and CDR2 SVGAGI.

V gene TRBV5-1 combines with J gene TRBJ1-2; 9 positions match TRBD1. V dropped 5 bases and J dropped 6; count of bases not matched to a gene: 8. Germline assignment: CDR1 SGHRS and CDR2 YFSETQ. The CDR3 is 14 residues long. The CDR3 DNA reads as TGCGCCAGCAGGCCCGGGACAGGGCCTAATGGCTACACCTTC. Translating gives CASRPGTGPNGYTF. Drawing the rest from reference TRBV5-1 and TRBJ1-2, the complete variable domain is KAGVTQTPRYLIKTRGQQVTLSCSPISGHRSVSWYQQTPGQGLQFLFEYFSETQRNKGNFPGRFSGRQFSNSRSEMNVSTLELGDSALYLCASRPGTGPNGYTFGSGTRLTVV.

V is TRBV4-2 and J is TRBJ1-5, with 7 bases identical to TRBD1. CDR1 is LGHNA, CDR2 YNFKEQ, per germline. This CDR3 has 15 amino acids. V lost 1 base and J lost 7; bases outside the gene matches: 7. The CDR3 DNA reads TGTGCCAGCAGCCAAGCAGACAGGGAAGGCCAGCCCCAGCATTTT. Translation gives CASSQADREGQPQHF.

V usage is TRBV14 and J usage is TRBJ2-1, with D possibly being TRBD1 (5 bases). The CDR3 runs 15 residues. Per the germline V gene, CDR1 is SGHDN and CDR2 is FVKESK. The germline V and J ends were trimmed by 4 bases and 4 bases, with 14 bases remaining between them. The CDR3 bases are TGTGCCAGCAGCCCAGCGCGGCAGGGATACAATGAGCAGTTCTTC. Its protein is CASSPARQGYNEQFF.

The chain joins TRBV11-3 to TRBJ2-1, with D uncertain. The V and J ends lost 1 base and 5 bases respectively, with 3 bases between them. The CDR3 totals 12 residues. Germline CDR1 reads SGHNT; CDR2 reads YENEEA. CDR3 in DNA: TGTGCCAGCAGCTTAGGCGACAATGAGCAGTTCTTC. Protein product: CASSLGDNEQFF.

The V call is TRBV4-2, the J call TRBJ2-1; TRBD1 aligns across 7 bases. Germline trimming cut 0 bases from V and 8 bases from J; bases unmatched to any gene: 13. This CDR3 contains 17 residues. In germline, CDR1 is LGHNA, CDR2 YNFKEQ. CDR3 region: CASSQDWNRGARDEQFF. The CDR3 DNA reads TGTGCCAGCAGCCAAGATTGGAACAGGGGAGCGAGGGATGAGCAGTTCTTC.

The rearrangement links TRBV7-2 to TRBJ1-6, with 8 bases lining up with TRBD1. The ends lost 6 bases at V and 1 base at J; junction bases unmatched: 5. Germline assignment: CDR1 SGHTA and CDR2 FQGNSA. This CDR3 is built from 16 residues. The CDR3 sequence: CASRTTGGSYNSPLHF. DNA for the CDR3: TGTGCCAGCAGAACTACAGGGGGGTCCTATAATTCACCCCTCCACTTT.

The chain couples TRBV6-4 to TRBJ1-2, with TRBD1 matching over 7 bases. CDR1 is MRHNA and CDR2 is SNTAGT in the germline V gene. CDR3 length: 14 amino acids. The V and J ends lost 4 bases and 2 bases, in that order; junction bases with no gene match: 4. The CDR3 nucleotides read TGTGCCAGCAGTGCTTCGGGACAGAACTATGGCTACACCTTC. Its protein product is CASSASGQNYGYTF.

The rearrangement links TRBV7-9 to TRBJ1-2, with 8 bases identical to TRBD1. V lost 5 bases to trimming and J lost 4 bases; unmatched junction nucleotides: 12. The germline gives CDR1 SEHNR, CDR2 FQNEAQ (reference sequence). This CDR3 contains 16 residues. CDR3 amino acids: CASSTPGGGIGYGYTF. The CDR3 DNA is TGTGCCAGCAGCACACCAGGGGGCGGAATCGGCTATGGCTACACCTTC.

V usage is TRBV11-2 and J usage is TRBJ2-7, with 10 bases fitting TRBD2. The germline V gene has CDR1 SGHAT and CDR2 FQNNGV. CDR3 length: 17 residues. V shed 5 bases and J 0 bases; nucleotides not matched to a gene: 10. CDR3 sequence (DNA): TGTGCCAGCAGCCCCTCTTTTCTAGCGGGGGACTCCTACGAGCAGTACTTC. Its protein is CASSPSFLAGDSYEQYF.

The rearrangement links TRBV7-6 to TRBJ2-1; 9 nucleotides align to TRBD1. Germline V CDR1 and CDR2: SGHVS, FNYEAQ. The CDR3 sequence is 15 residues long. V trimming: 5 bases; J trimming: 6 bases; junction bases outside the gene matches: 8. For the CDR3, the DNA is TGTGCCAGCAGCCCGATACAGGGGGCTGGCAATGAGCAGTTCTTC. The encoded protein is CASSPIQGAGNEQFF.

The CDR3 DNA sequence: TGTGCCAGTAGTATTGTAGGGGGCGAAACGAACTATGGCTACACCTTC. It is translated as CASSIVGGETNYGYTF. The chain employs TRBV19 and TRBJ1-2; TRBD1 matches 7 bases. Germline trimming cut 3 bases from V and 2 bases from J; bases unmatched to any gene: 9. The CDR3 covers 16 residues. Germline loops: CDR1 LNHDA, CDR2 SQIVND (reference sequence).

This clone was counted once. J is TRBJ2-7 and V is TRBV4-3, with D possibly being TRBD1 (5 bases). The CDR3 totals 14 residues. Germline CDR1 and CDR2: LGHNA and YSLEER. V was trimmed by 4 bases and J by 2 bases, leaving 12 bases between them. CDR3 in amino acids: CASSRVGQPYEQYF. DNA of the CDR3: TGCGCCAGCAGCCGGGTCGGACAACCCTACGAGCAGTACTTC.

The CDR3 loop reads CASSQATGMNTEAFF. The CDR3 DNA reads as TGTGCCAGCAGCCAAGCAACGGGGATGAACACTGAAGCTTTCTTT. V usage is TRBV4-2 and J usage is TRBJ1-1; D gene unclear. Trimming took 1 base from V and 0 from J, leaving 9 bases between them. Germline V lookup: CDR1 LGHNA, CDR2 YNFKEQ. CDR3 size: 15 residues.

The genes are TRBV5-1 and TRBJ2-7; possible D gene TRBD2, 5 bases. V gave up 4 bases and J gave up 0 bases, with 8 bases separating them. The CDR3 is made up of 13 amino acids. The V gene's germline CDR1 is SGHRS and CDR2 YFSETQ. CDR3 region: CASSEDFSYEQYF. As DNA, the CDR3 is TGCGCCAGCAGCGAGGACTTCTCCTACGAGCAGTACTTC.

The V and J genes are TRBV5-1 and TRBJ2-1; maybe TRBD2 (6 bases). Looked up from germline, CDR1 is SGHRS and CDR2 is YFSETQ. The CDR3 totals 17 residues. Trimming removed 6 bases from V and 6 bases from J, with 25 bases in between. CDR3 sequence reads: CASTPSTGRGLGNEQFF. The CDR3 DNA follows: TGCGCCAGCACCCCAAGTACGGGGCGGGGTCTTGGCAATGAGCAGTTCTTC.

This clone was picked up one time. V and J are TRBV5-5 and TRBJ2-7; 9 bases map to TRBD1. After removal of 6 bases from V and 2 bases from J, the junction contained 9 bases not matched to a gene. Germline CDR1 reads SGHKS; CDR2 reads YYEKEE (reference sequence). This CDR3 contains 15 residues. The CDR3 coding sequence is TGTGCCAGCATGGGACAGGGCGTCCGAACCTACGAGCAGTACTTC. Residues: CASMGQGVRTYEQYF. Full variable domain (rest looked up from reference TRBV5-5 and TRBJ2-7): DAGVTQSPTHLIKTRGQQVTLRCSPISGHKSVSWYQQVLGQGPQFIFQYYEKEERGRGNFPDRFSARQFPNYSSELNVNALLLGDSALYLCASMGQGVRTYEQYFGPGTRLTVT.

V is TRBV7-9 and J is TRBJ2-1; TRBD2 matches 7 bases. CDR3 length equals 13 residues. The V and J ends lost 5 bases and 5 bases, in that order; junction bases with no gene match: 3. Germline CDR1 is SEHNR and CDR2 is FQNEAQ (reference sequence). The CDR3, as DNA: TGTGCCAGCAGCCCCGGGACTAACAATGAGCAGTTCTTC. Encoded protein: CASSPGTNNEQFF. Full variable domain (rest looked up from reference TRBV7-9 and TRBJ2-1): DTGVSQNPRHKITKRGQNVTFRCDPISEHNRLYWYRQTLGQGPEFLTYFQNEAQLEKSRLLSDRFSAERPKGSFSTLEIQRTEQGDSAMYLCASSPGTNNEQFFGPGTRLTVL.

A note on this clone: Germline and junction disagree at one end, which may indicate a read error. The chain has TRBV7-7 and TRBJ2-2; TRBD2 aligns across 9 bases. CDR1 SSHAT and CDR2 FNYEAQ come from the germline V gene (reference sequence). This CDR3 contains 16 residues. CDR3 amino acids: CASSLGFGLAPGELFF. The CDR3 nucleotides are TGTGCTAGCAGCTTAGGGTTCGGACTAGCGCCCGGGGAGCTGTTTTTT. Filled out from reference TRBV7-7 and TRBJ2-2, the complete variable domain reads GAGVSQSPRYKVTKRGQDVTLRCDPISSHATLYWYQQALGQGPEFLTYFNYEAQPDKSGLPSDRFSAERPEGSISTLTIQRTEQRDSAMYRCASSLGFGLAPGELFFGEGSRLTVL.

The chain joins TRBV4-1 to TRBJ2-7; 10 nucleotides line up with TRBD1. The CDR3 runs 16 residues. Germline CDR1 is MGHRA and CDR2 is YSYEKL. Trimming removed 1 base from V and 4 bases from J; junction bases left unmatched: 7. CDR3 in amino acids: CASSQGGGTGAYEQYF. The CDR3 DNA sequence: TGCGCCAGCAGCCAAGGTGGGGGGACAGGGGCTTACGAGCAGTACTTC.